A selection of T cell receptor beta chains follows, all from one sample in a study of monozygotic twins with inflammatory bowel disease. One entry per CDR3 protein, without DNA, is what TCRdb gives after re-calling the 5' RACE reads. This table holds about 210,000 distinct CDR3 sequences. Material: blood. These receptors originate from a human donor with ulcerative colitis or Crohn's disease, or a healthy co-twin of an affected twin (not recorded which). Each CDR3 is given with its conserved first and last residue. Clone size appears in some rows only: once, few, many, or a class for an expanded clone.

J gene,V gene,clone size,CDR3 protein
TRBJ2-1,TRBV7-3,.,CASSQSPVGDNEQFF
TRBJ1-1,TRBV19,.,CAAKSIQGGSTEAFF
TRBJ2-5,TRBV5-5,.,CASSFLSGTWEETQYF
TRBJ2-2,TRBV20-1,.,CSARRTSASGELFF
TRBJ2-3,TRBV5-1,.,CASSLEQAGTDTQYF
TRBJ1-4,TRBV5-1,.,CASSLAGGTNEKLFF
TRBJ2-7,TRBV6-1,.,CASSIGTGRDEQYF
TRBJ1-4,TRBV7-2,.,CASRTGLNEKLFF
TRBJ2-1,TRBV11-1,.,CASSRVGWAPNEQFF
TRBJ2-1,TRBV5-1,.,CASSFSGTSYNEQFF
TRBJ1-3,TRBV5-6,.,CASSLDILGDTIYF
TRBJ2-3,TRBV20-1,.,CSAPRRASTDTQYF
TRBJ2-7,TRBV4-1,.,CASSQERVYEQYF
TRBJ1-5,TRBV6-5,.,CASSSIVGQPQHF
TRBJ2-5,TRBV29-1,.,CSAMGRETQYF
TRBJ1-5,TRBV7-9,.,CASSPDRVDSNQPQHF
TRBJ2-3,TRBV24-1,.,CATSDSGGSYTQYF
TRBJ2-3,TRBV7-2,.,CASSFRPVTIGDTQYF
TRBJ2-7,TRBV7-9,.,CASSYGPGQGVGEQYF
TRBJ2-7,TRBV7-8,.,CASSLAKSPYTLYEQYF
TRBJ2-2,TRBV6-5,.,CASRQQDTGELFF
TRBJ2-3,TRBV6-2/TRBV6-3,.,CASSKAGGGTDTQYF
TRBJ2-5,TRBV18,.,CASSPQAWGQETQYF
TRBJ1-1,TRBV12-3/TRBV12-4,.,CASSLARVNPPEAFF
TRBJ2-7,TRBV27,.,CASSLEGGYEQYF
TRBJ2-2,TRBV6-1,.,CASSARQGLTGELFF
TRBJ1-1,TRBV27,.,CASSSPGLEPEAFF
TRBJ2-4,TRBV11-2,.,CASNRGGLAKNIQYF
TRBJ1-4,TRBV18,.,CASSPGTGSFEKLFF
TRBJ2-6,TRBV20-1,.,CSVHAEGSGANVLTF
TRBJ1-2,TRBV20-1,.,CSASEPGYGYTF
TRBJ1-5,TRBV20-1,.,CSATPGGYYSNQPQHF
TRBJ2-1,TRBV7-9,.,CASRKTSGNTQSGEQFF
TRBJ2-5,TRBV7-2,.,CASSSGRGLAGDETQYF
TRBJ2-5,TRBV4-1,medium-sized,CASSQDPAEETQYF
TRBJ1-5,TRBV2,.,CTSVMGMNQPQHF
TRBJ1-1,TRBV7-9,.,CASSLALENTEAFF
TRBJ2-5,TRBV5-5,.,CASSLTANQETQYF
TRBJ1-6,TRBV28,.,CASSSGPSGSPLHF
TRBJ1-1,TRBV28,.,CASRVSQAVITEAFF
TRBJ2-6,TRBV15,.,CATGTGANVLTF
TRBJ2-1,TRBV20-1,.,CSLSRSSYNEQFF
TRBJ1-2,TRBV19,.,CASSMTAGGYTF
TRBJ2-2,TRBV7-2,.,CASSLWEGVNTGELFF
TRBJ1-2,TRBV12-3/TRBV12-4,.,CTSRPDSGGYGYTF
TRBJ1-2,TRBV29-1,.,CSVEVSPGNGYTF
TRBJ2-2,TRBV3-1,.,CASSGLAGRNGELFF
TRBJ1-2,TRBV6-1,.,CASSDAGYGYTF
TRBJ2-5,TRBV5-1,.,CASKNPARETQYF